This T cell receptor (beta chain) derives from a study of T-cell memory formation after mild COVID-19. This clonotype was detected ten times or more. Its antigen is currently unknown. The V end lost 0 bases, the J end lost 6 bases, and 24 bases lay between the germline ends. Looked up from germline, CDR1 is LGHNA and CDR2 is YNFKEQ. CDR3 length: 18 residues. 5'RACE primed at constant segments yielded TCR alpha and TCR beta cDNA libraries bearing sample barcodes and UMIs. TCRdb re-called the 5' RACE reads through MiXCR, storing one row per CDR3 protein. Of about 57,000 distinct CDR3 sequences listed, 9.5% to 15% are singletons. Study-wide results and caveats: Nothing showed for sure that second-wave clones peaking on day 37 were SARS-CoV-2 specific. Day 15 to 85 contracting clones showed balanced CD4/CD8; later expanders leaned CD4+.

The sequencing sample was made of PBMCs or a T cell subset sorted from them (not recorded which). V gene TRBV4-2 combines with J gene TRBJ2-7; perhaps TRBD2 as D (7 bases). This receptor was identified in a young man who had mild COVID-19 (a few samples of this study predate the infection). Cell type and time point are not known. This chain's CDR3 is CASSQDSLGGAKLGEQYF. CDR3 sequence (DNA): TGTGCCAGCAGCCAAGATAGTCTTGGGGGGGCCAAATTGGGCGAGCAGTACTTC.